The 7 T cell receptor beta chains below all came from one sample that was sequenced in a study of CD8+CD57+ T cells in acquired aplastic anemia. All patients picked for sequencing had shown, by flow cytometry, an expansion of CD8+CD57+ cells. The template used for profiling TCR beta VDJ and CDR3 was genomic DNA. TCRdb ran MiXCR on the reads and lists one entry per CDR3 protein. The table has roughly 170,000 distinct CDR3 sequences, 45% to 60% seen once; the top ten hold roughly 13%. Sequenced input: sorted CD4+, CD8+, or CD8+CD57+ T cells (not recorded which) from PBMCs. All receptors derive from a human donor with aplastic anemia.

The chain is built from TRBV5-6 and TRBJ1-6; 7 bases agree with TRBD1. V shed 2 bases and J 7 bases; nucleotides not matched to a gene: 9. Germline values: CDR1 SGHDT, CDR2 YYEEEE. The length of the CDR3 is 16 residues. CDR3 residues: CASSFYGRGENSPLHF. In DNA, the CDR3 is TGTGCCAGCAGCTTCTATGGCAGGGGGGAAAATTCACCCCTCCACTTT.

This clonotype was counted many times. The rearrangement uses TRBV24-1 and TRBJ2-2, with D possibly TRBD2 on 6 matching bases. Trimming left V 2 bases short and J 4 bases short, with 16 bases between. The CDR3 covers 17 residues. CDR1 is KGHDR and CDR2 is SFDVKD in the germline V gene. For the CDR3, the DNA is TGTGCCACCAGTGATTCACCAGGGAGGCGAAGCACCGGGGAGCTGTTTTTT. It is translated as CATSDSPGRRSTGELFF.

J is TRBJ2-1 and V is TRBV2; weak D call: TRBD2 (6 bases). Trimming shortened V by 8 bases and J by 3 bases, and 11 bases separated the two germline ends. The germline CDR1 and CDR2 sequences are SNHLY and FYNNEI. The CDR3 is 13 residues long. CDR3 DNA sequence: TGTGCCAGCCGCCAAGCGGGCTACAATGAGCAGTTCTTC. Translation: CASRQAGYNEQFF.

V usage is TRBV7-8 and J usage is TRBJ1-1, with unresolved D. The V end lost 5 bases, the J end lost 1 base, and 8 bases lay between the germline ends. Germline CDR1 is SGHVS and CDR2 is FQNEAQ. The CDR3 totals 13 residues. The CDR3 DNA reads as TGTGCCAGCAGCCGAAACACGAACACTGAAGCTTTCTTT. This gives the protein CASSRNTNTEAFF.

This clonotype was recorded many times. The chain is built from TRBV7-9 and TRBJ2-7, with D unclear. This CDR3 is 13 amino acids long. V was trimmed by 3 bases and J by 3 bases, leaving 9 bases between them. CDR1 SEHNR and CDR2 FQNEAQ come from the germline V gene (reference sequence). CDR3 sequence (DNA): TGTGCCAGCAGCTTGTTTAAGGGCTACGAGCAGTACTTC. Translating it yields CASSLFKGYEQYF.

On this clonotype itself: Being one base from a much bigger clone, this may be a read error. V usage is TRBV20-1 and J usage is TRBJ1-5; weak D call: TRBD1 (5 bases). The V gene lost 1 base and the J gene lost 9 bases, with 19 bases spanning the gap. Germline V lookup: CDR1 DFQATT, CDR2 SNEGSKA (reference sequence). CDR3 size: 15 residues. CDR3 residues: CSARGLMGERVPQHF. For the CDR3, the DNA is TGCAGTGCTAGAGGTTTGATGGGGGAGAGGGTGCCCCAGCATTTT.

The chain links TRBV15 to TRBJ2-7; D unresolved. CDR3 length: 13 residues. Germline V lookup: CDR1 LNHNV, CDR2 YYDKDF (reference sequence). Trimming removed 0 bases at V and 7 bases at J, with 10 bases between. CDR3 amino acids: CATSREPQGEQYF. CDR3 sequence (DNA): TGTGCCACCAGCAGAGAGCCCCAAGGGGAGCAGTACTTC. Combining the CDR3 with reference TRBV15 and TRBJ2-7 gives the whole variable domain DAMVIQNPRYQVTQFGKPVTLSCSQTLNHNVMYWYQQKSSQAPKLLFHYYDKDFNNEADTPDNFQSRRPNTSFCFLDIRSPGLGDTAMYLCATSREPQGEQYFGPGTRLTVT.